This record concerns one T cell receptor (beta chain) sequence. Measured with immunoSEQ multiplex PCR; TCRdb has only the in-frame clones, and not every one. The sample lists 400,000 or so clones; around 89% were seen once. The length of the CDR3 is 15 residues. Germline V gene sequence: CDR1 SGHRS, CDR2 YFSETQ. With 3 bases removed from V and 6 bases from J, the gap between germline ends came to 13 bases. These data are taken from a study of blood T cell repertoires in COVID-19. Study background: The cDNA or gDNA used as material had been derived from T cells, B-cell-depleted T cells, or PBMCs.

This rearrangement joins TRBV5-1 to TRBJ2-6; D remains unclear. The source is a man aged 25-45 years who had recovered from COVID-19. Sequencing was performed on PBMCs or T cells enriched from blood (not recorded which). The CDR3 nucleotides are TGCGCCAGCAGCTCCGACTCCTTGACGGCCAACGTCCTGACTTTC. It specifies CASSSDSLTANVLTF.